The TCR beta chain under discussion was sequenced for a study of blood T cell repertoires in COVID-19. Study-wide background: From the United States, Italy and Spain came samples of acute and convalescent COVID-19.

All recovered Cohort 3 donors got two negative PCRs, got clearance, or saw symptom resolution. Original analysis: Amplification with reference gene primers provided the estimates of nucleated cell counts. Assay: immunoSEQ multiplex PCR; the TCRdb copy retains only in-frame clones and omits some. That table is the source of V, J and clone size, and D and trimming were worked out from the DNA. The sample lists 150,000 to 200,000 clones, around four fifths seen once, with roughly 4.5% in the top ten. V was pared by 4 bases and J by 6 bases, with 11 bases of the junction left unmatched. Germline CDR1 MGHRA, CDR2 YSYEKL. This CDR3 comprises 15 residues.

This clonotype originated in a woman in her fifties or sixties who had recovered from COVID-19. The chain is built from TRBV4-1 and TRBJ1-1, with 7 bases aligning to TRBD1. The sequenced sample was PBMCs or T cells enriched from blood (not recorded which). The CDR3 sequence: CASSPYTTGEPEAFF. Here the CDR3 DNA reads TGCGCCAGCAGCCCTTATACCACAGGGGAGCCTGAAGCTTTCTTT.